This T cell receptor beta chain was sequenced in a study of cytomegalovirus exposure and HLA in healthy donors. Study-wide results and limits: CMV serostatus was the sole immune exposure data available. Accurate prediction of HLA-A and HLA-B alleles (for most subjects) was reportedly achieved from TCR beta sequences.

Worth noting for this clone: Antigen specificity is unknown.

From germline, CDR1 is KGHSH and CDR2 LQKENI. V was trimmed by 3 bases and J by 0 bases, leaving 8 bases between them. This CDR3 is built from 14 residues. Vbeta (60) and Jbeta (13) primers were used in the PCR. TCRdb's copy holds only in-frame clones and misses some; the assay was immunoSEQ multiplex PCR. Of about 93,000 clones in the sample, roughly 79% were seen once. Source material: PBMCs. The TCR was taken from a man aged 30-40 years in good health and CMV-seronegative. This sequence joins TRBV18 and TRBJ1-1, with D tentatively TRBD1 (5 bases). As DNA, the CDR3 is TGTGCCAGCTCACCGGGGGGTGTGAACACTGAAGCTTTCTTT. Protein sequence: CASSPGGVNTEAFF. The full variable domain, rest sourced from reference TRBV18 and TRBJ1-1, is NAGVMQNPRHLVRRRGQEARLRCSPMKGHSHVYWYRQLPEEGLKFMVYLQKENIIDESGMPKERFSAEFPKEGPSILRIQQVVRGDSAAYFCASSPGGVNTEAFFGQGTRLTVV.